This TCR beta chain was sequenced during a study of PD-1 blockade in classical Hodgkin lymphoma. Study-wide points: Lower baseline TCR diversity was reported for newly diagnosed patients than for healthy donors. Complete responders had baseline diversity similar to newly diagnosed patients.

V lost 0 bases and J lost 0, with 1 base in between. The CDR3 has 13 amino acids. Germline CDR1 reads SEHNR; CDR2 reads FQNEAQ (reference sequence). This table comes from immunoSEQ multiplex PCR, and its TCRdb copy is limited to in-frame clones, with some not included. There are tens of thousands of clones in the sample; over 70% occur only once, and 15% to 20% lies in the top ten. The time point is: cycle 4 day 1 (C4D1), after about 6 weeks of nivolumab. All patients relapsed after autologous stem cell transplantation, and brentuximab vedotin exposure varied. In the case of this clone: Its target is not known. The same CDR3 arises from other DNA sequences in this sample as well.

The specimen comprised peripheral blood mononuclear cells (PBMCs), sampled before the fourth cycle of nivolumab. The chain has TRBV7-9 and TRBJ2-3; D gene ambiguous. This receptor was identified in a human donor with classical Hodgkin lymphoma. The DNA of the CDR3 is TGTGCCAGCAGCTTAGCCAGCACAGATACGCAGTATTTT. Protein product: CASSLASTDTQYF.